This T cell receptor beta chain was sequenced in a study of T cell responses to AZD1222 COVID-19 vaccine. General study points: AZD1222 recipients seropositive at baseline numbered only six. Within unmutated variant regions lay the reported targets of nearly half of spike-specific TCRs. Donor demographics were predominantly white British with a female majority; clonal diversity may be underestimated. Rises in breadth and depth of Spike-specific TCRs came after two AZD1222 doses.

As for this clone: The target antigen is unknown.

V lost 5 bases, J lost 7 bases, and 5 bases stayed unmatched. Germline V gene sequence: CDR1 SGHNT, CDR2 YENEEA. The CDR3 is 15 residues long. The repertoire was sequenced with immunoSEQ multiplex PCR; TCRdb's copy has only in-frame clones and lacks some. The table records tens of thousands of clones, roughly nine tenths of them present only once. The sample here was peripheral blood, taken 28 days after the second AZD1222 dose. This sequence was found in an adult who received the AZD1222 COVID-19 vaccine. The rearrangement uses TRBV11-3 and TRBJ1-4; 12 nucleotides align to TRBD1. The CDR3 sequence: CASSQGQGAFEKLFF. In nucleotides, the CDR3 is TGTGCCAGCAGCCAGGGACAGGGGGCTTTTGAAAAACTGTTTTTT.